These T cell receptor beta chains were read from a single sample in a study of cytomegalovirus exposure and HLA in healthy donors. Profiled with immunoSEQ multiplex PCR; TCRdb holds only in-frame clones, not every one. The table has 150,000 to 200,000 clones, nearly 80% seen once. Specimen: PBMCs. These receptors all stem from a woman between 50 and 59 years old in good health and CMV-seropositive. Both conserved end residues are part of each CDR3.

V	J	CDR3
TRBV9	TRBJ1-3	CASSIQGAVGNTIYF
TRBV28	TRBJ1-5	CASSYIQGYSNQPQHF
TRBV7-9	TRBJ1-2	CASSLASQGGYTF
TRBV9	TRBJ2-1	CASSVGSGYNEQFF
TRBV4-3	TRBJ2-4	CASSQVDGTDRGYIQYF
TRBV25-1	TRBJ2-1	CASSEFVSGNPWNEQFF
TRBV28	TRBJ2-3	CASSPPPGTQYF
TRBV5-1	TRBJ2-1	CASSFGGRGNNEQFF
TRBV7-8	TRBJ1-5	CASSSHRGSNQPQHF
TRBV28	TRBJ1-5	CASSNVEGGAVQPQHF
TRBV6-6	TRBJ1-1	CASSIPGDTEAFF
TRBV11-2	TRBJ2-2	CASRSDRGTGELFF
TRBV12-5	TRBJ1-4	CASGLTLQGKNEKLFF
TRBV5-1	TRBJ2-7	CASSLETSGGYEQYF
TRBV5-8	TRBJ2-7	CASSFGGATYEQYF
TRBV2	TRBJ2-2	CASRPRTGDTGELFF
TRBV10-3	TRBJ2-3	CAISDLLSTQYF
TRBV12-5	TRBJ1-2	CASGPSGTVYGYTF
TRBV7-3	TRBJ2-1	CASSLTGTGTGGYNEQFF
TRBV29-1	TRBJ2-2	CSVLGQGAAGELFF
TRBV6-1	TRBJ2-7	CASSPDSYSSYEQYF
TRBV4-1	TRBJ1-2	CASSPFGLYGYTF
TRBV19	TRBJ1-5	CASSDPGRQPQHF
TRBV5-8	TRBJ1-1	CASSPYRGHTEAFF
TRBV7-9	TRBJ2-7	CASSLSRTGGSHEQYF
TRBV7-9	TRBJ1-1	CASSAKTGENTEAFF
TRBV7-2	TRBJ1-1	CASSIGQWVTEAFF
TRBV5-8	TRBJ1-2	CASSLGPRTVGYTF
TRBV19	TRBJ2-3	CASSKGAASTDTQYF
TRBV2	TRBJ2-5	CASWGEQQGAKAQYF
TRBV11-2	TRBJ2-7	CASSLGGSSYEQYF
TRBV28	TRBJ1-2	CASSRTSRRAYYGYTF
TRBV9	TRBJ2-3	CASSDSGSSRLRQYF
TRBV7-2	TRBJ2-3	CASSVNTGSSTDTQYF
TRBV5-1	TRBJ2-7	CASSASSYEQYF
TRBV19	TRBJ1-6	CASSTIRDNSPLHF
TRBV11-1	TRBJ1-1	CASRHLLEAFF
TRBV6-5	TRBJ2-1	CASSFDRAVPYNEQFF
TRBV10-3	TRBJ2-1	CATQGTGGSYNEQFF
TRBV6-6	TRBJ1-5	CASRPKTQGSGPQHF
TRBV19	TRBJ1-3	CASSWSDGNTIYF
TRBV5-1	TRBJ2-7	CASSLVAGEVGEQYF